The 26 T cell receptor beta chains below come from one sample, sequenced in a study of T cells in Graves' hyperthyroidism and ophthalmopathy. Using RNA transcripts as the source, TCR beta CDR3 regions were amplified. HTBI primers were used for first-round RT-PCR of the TCR CDR3. TCRdb passed the multiplex PCR reads through MiXCR, listing each CDR3 protein once. The table has over 200,000 distinct CDR3 sequences, more than 12% seen once. Sequenced input: blood. The receptors derive from a woman aged 40 to 50 with Graves' hyperthyroidism that later progressed to Graves' ophthalmopathy.

Remarks on this clonotype: This may be a read error: a much more frequent sequence differs by one nucleotide. The genes are TRBV28 and TRBJ2-3; perhaps TRBD2 as D (6 bases). CDR1 and CDR2 from the germline V gene are MDHEN and SYDVKM. V was pared by 6 bases and J by 1 base, with 14 bases between. CDR3 length: 15 amino acids. CDR3 coding DNA: TGTGCCAGCAGCCAAGCCGGGACTCGCACAGATACGCAGTATTTT. Amino acids: CASSQAGTRTDTQYF. Variable domain in full (rest from reference TRBV28 and TRBJ2-3): DVKVTQSSRYLVKRTGEKVFLECVQDMDHENMFWYRQDPGLGLRLIYFSYDVKMKEKGDIPEGYSVSREKKERFSLILESASTNQTSMYLCASSQAGTRTDTQYFGPGTRLTVL.

CDR3 nucleotides: TGTGCCAGCAGCCCCCACTTCCCTGGAAATATTAATGAGCAGTTCTTC. Translated: CASSPHFPGNINEQFF. The chain employs TRBV7-2 and TRBJ2-1; the D is unclear. V was cut by 5 bases and J by 7 bases, with 21 bases left in between. The CDR3 is 16 residues long. Germline CDR1 reads SGHTA; CDR2 reads FQGNSA.

This clonotype was seen at least ten times. The CDR3 DNA follows: TGTGCCTGGAGCGCAGGTGGGACTAGCGGTCCGGGCGAGACCCAGTACTTC. It yields the protein CAWSAGGTSGPGETQYF. V and J are TRBV30 and TRBJ2-5, with 11 bases identical to TRBD2. The V gene end was trimmed by 3 bases and the J gene end by 5 bases; junction bases not matched to a gene: 14. Germline assignment: CDR1 GTSNPN and CDR2 SVGIG (reference sequence). The CDR3 runs to 17 residues.

This clonotype was seen at least ten times. The chain couples TRBV20-1 to TRBJ2-1; tentative D call: TRBD2 (5 bases). CDR1 is DFQATT, CDR2 SNEGSKA, per germline (reference sequence). The length of the CDR3 is 17 residues. Trimming cost V 0 bases and J 2 bases, with 17 bases left between them. CDR3 nucleotides: TGCAGTGCTAGAGATCCTAGCCCGTCCCGACCCTACAATGAGCAGTTCTTC. Translation gives CSARDPSPSRPYNEQFF.

The rearrangement joins TRBV3-1 to TRBJ2-7; D remains ambiguous. The CDR3 runs to 12 residues. V gave up 0 bases and J gave up 6 bases, with 6 bases separating them. Germline CDR1 reads LGHDT; CDR2 reads YNNKEL (reference sequence). CDR3: CASSQDWREQYF. CDR3 bases: TGTGCCAGCAGCCAAGATTGGCGCGAGCAGTACTTC.

This clonotype was seen repeatedly, ten times or more. The CDR3 nucleotides read TGTGCCAGCAGTCCCTCTGACAGCTTATACGAGCAGTACTTC. This gives the protein CASSPSDSLYEQYF. The chain employs TRBV12-3 or TRBV12-4 and TRBJ2-7, with a possible D match to TRBD1 (5 bases). The CDR3 consists of 14 residues. Trimming cost V 5 bases and J 4 bases, with 15 bases left between them.

This clonotype has at least ten counts. The chain recombines TRBV4-1 with TRBJ1-4, with 8 bases that match TRBD1. Germline-derived CDR1 and CDR2 are MGHRA and YSYEKL. CDR3 size: 16 residues. Trimming removed 2 bases from V and 8 bases from J; junction bases left unmatched: 10. In DNA form, the CDR3 reads TGCGCCAGCAGCCAACCTCGACAGGGGTCCCGCGAAAAACTGTTTTTT. Translated: CASSQPRQGSREKLFF.

The table lists this clonotype with many counts. The CDR3 spells CALGGEGMSQFF. The CDR3 DNA reads TGTGCCCTTGGAGGAGAGGGTATGAGCCAGTTCTTC. This chain links TRBV28 with TRBJ2-1; tentatively, D is TRBD2 (5 bases). This CDR3 comprises 12 residues. Germline-derived CDR1 and CDR2 are MDHEN and SYDVKM. V lost 11 bases and J 13 bases, leaving 21 bases between the germline ends.

This clonotype was detected many times. V usage is TRBV6-2 or TRBV6-3 and J usage is TRBJ2-7; D call uncertain. There are 13 residues in the CDR3. The germline V gene has CDR1 MNHEY and CDR2 SVGEGT. V lost 2 bases to trimming and J lost 2 bases, with 7 bases between them. This CDR3 reads CASSYPVPYEQYF. The CDR3 DNA sequence: TGTGCCAGCAGTTACCCGGTCCCCTACGAGCAGTACTTC.

This clonotype was counted at least ten times. The chain has TRBV12-3 or TRBV12-4 and TRBJ2-3; 13 bases are a match to TRBD2. CDR3 length: 13 amino acids. V lost 6 bases and J lost 10; bases outside the gene matches: 4. DNA for the CDR3: TGTGCCAGCAGCCGGACTAGCGGGAGCCCGCAGTATTTT. Translation: CASSRTSGSPQYF.

There are many counts of this clonotype. The chain recombines TRBV5-1 with TRBJ1-1, with no clear D. V was clipped by 2 bases and J by 1 base, with 18 bases between them. Germline-derived CDR1 and CDR2 are SGHRS and YFSETQ. This CDR3 is 17 amino acids long. CDR3 protein: CASSFKAQARTNTEAFF. In nucleotides, the CDR3 is TGCGCCAGCAGCTTTAAGGCCCAAGCGAGAACGAACACTGAAGCTTTCTTT. Based on the CDR3 plus reference TRBV5-1 and TRBJ1-1, the full variable domain is KAGVTQTPRYLIKTRGQQVTLSCSPISGHRSVSWYQQTPGQGLQFLFEYFSETQRNKGNFPGRFSGRQFSNSRSEMNVSTLELGDSALYLCASSFKAQARTNTEAFFGQGTRLTVV.

This clonotype has a count of ten or more. The chain links TRBV6-1 to TRBJ2-5; 10 nucleotides line up with TRBD2. The CDR3 has 15 residues. Germline V gene lookup returns CDR1 MNHNS and CDR2 SASEGT. The ends lost 6 bases at V and 0 bases at J; junction bases unmatched: 4. CDR3 in amino acids: CASRRGLANQETQYF. CDR3 in DNA: TGTGCCAGCAGACGGGGACTAGCGAACCAAGAGACCCAGTACTTC.

This clonotype showed up many times. The rearrangement joins TRBV3-1 to TRBJ2-7; 7 bases are shared with TRBD1. V gave up 4 bases and J gave up 5 bases; unmatched junction bases: 23. CDR1 and CDR2 (germline): LGHDT, YNNKEL (reference sequence). This CDR3 has 19 residues. The CDR3 loop is CASSRYLVSGGSGGDEQYF. The CDR3 region has the DNA TGTGCCAGCAGCCGTTACCTCGTATCTGGTGGGTCAGGGGGAGACGAGCAGTACTTC.

This rearrangement joins TRBV7-9 to TRBJ2-5, with unresolved D. V lost 7 bases and J 2 bases, leaving 17 bases between the germline ends. CDR3 length equals 15 residues. Germline lookup yields CDR1 SEHNR and CDR2 FQNEAQ (reference sequence). CDR3 in DNA: TGTGCCAGCAACCCTCAGAGGAGACCTCAAGAGACCCAGTACTTC. Translation: CASNPQRRPQETQYF.

This clonotype came up many times. The rearrangement joins TRBV6-5 to TRBJ2-1; no clear D gene. Trimming took 3 bases from V and 0 from J, leaving 12 bases between them. Germline V CDR1 and CDR2: MNHEY, SVGAGI. The CDR3 runs to 16 residues. CDR3 sequence: CASSYGITSSYNEQFF. As DNA, the CDR3 is TGTGCCAGCAGTTATGGGATAACGAGCTCCTACAATGAGCAGTTCTTC.

As concerns this clonotype: With a much larger clone just one base away, this may be a read error. J is TRBJ2-7 and V is TRBV20-1; D perhaps matches TRBD1 (6 bases). V was cut by 4 bases and J by 2 bases, with 12 bases left in between. Germline V gene lookup returns CDR1 DFQATT and CDR2 SNEGSKA (reference sequence). The length of the CDR3 is 13 residues. The CDR3 nucleotides are TGCAGTGCTACGGGACATGGAACCTACGAGCAGTACTTC. It is translated as CSATGHGTYEQYF.

This clonotype was detected only a few times. The chain recombines TRBV6-5 with TRBJ2-1, with D possibly matching TRBD2 (5 bases). V was shortened by 3 bases and J by 5 bases, with 17 bases between the two germline ends. The CDR3 covers 16 residues. The germline CDR1 and CDR2 sequences are MNHEY and SVGAGI. This CDR3 is CASSYRAGTSDNEQFF. The DNA for the CDR3 is TGTGCCAGCAGTTATCGTGCGGGCACCTCGGACAATGAGCAGTTCTTC.

There are a few counts of this clonotype. The chain combines TRBV19 with TRBJ1-5; D not certain. CDR3 length: 15 amino acids. Trimming stripped 1 base from V and 5 bases from J, with 12 bases between. Looked up from germline, CDR1 is LNHDA and CDR2 is SQIVND (reference sequence). The CDR3 here is CASSIGAGGHQPQHF. In DNA, the CDR3 is TGTGCCAGTAGTATAGGTGCGGGTGGGCATCAGCCCCAGCATTTT.

This clonotype was counted many times. The V and J genes are TRBV6-1 and TRBJ2-1, with 12 bases that match TRBD2. Germline CDR1 is MNHNS and CDR2 is SASEGT. The CDR3 is 17 amino acids. Trimming at V came to 6 bases and at J to 0 bases, leaving 6 bases not matched to a gene. The CDR3 loop is CASRRTSGTSSYNEQFF. CDR3 DNA sequence: TGTGCCAGCAGGAGGACTAGCGGGACTAGCTCCTACAATGAGCAGTTCTTC.

The sample holds many counts of this clonotype. This chain connects TRBV28 to TRBJ2-7; TRBD2 agrees at 10 bases. The CDR3 totals 15 residues. Germline CDR1 MDHEN, CDR2 SYDVKM. Unmatched junction bases numbered 7, after V lost 6 bases and J lost 2 bases. The CDR3 DNA sequence: TGTGCCAGCAGCTCTACTAGCGGGGCTGCCTACGAGCAGTACTTC. Protein product: CASSSTSGAAYEQYF.

This clonotype was recorded at least ten times. The CDR3 DNA is TGTGCCACCAGCAGAGATACGGGGATACGGCCGGGTGAGCAGTACTTC. Protein product: CATSRDTGIRPGEQYF. The V call is TRBV15, the J call TRBJ2-7; a possible D gene is TRBD2 (5 bases). The CDR3 loop spans 16 amino acids. V lost 0 bases and J 7 bases, leaving 19 bases between the germline ends. CDR1 and CDR2 from the germline V gene are LNHNV and YYDKDF (reference sequence).

In this sample, this clonotype turned up many times. The rearrangement joins TRBV3-1 to TRBJ2-2; D is perhaps TRBD2 (6 bases). Trimming shortened V by 4 bases and J by 7 bases, and 16 bases separated the two germline ends. The CDR3 runs 15 residues. Looked up from germline, CDR1 is LGHDT and CDR2 is YNNKEL (reference sequence). The CDR3 spells CASSRAGLAFGELFF. As DNA, the CDR3 is TGTGCCAGCAGCCGGGCGGGATTGGCGTTCGGGGAGCTGTTTTTT.

The chain uses TRBV2 and TRBJ2-5; 12 nucleotides align to TRBD2. This CDR3 has 14 residues. J was trimmed by 5 bases and V by 8 bases; bases with no gene match: 6. The V gene's germline CDR1 is SNHLY and CDR2 FYNNEI. Here the CDR3 DNA reads TGTGCCAGCCGACTAGCGGGAGAGGGGGAGACCCAGTACTTC. Translating it yields CASRLAGEGETQYF.

The rearrangement joins TRBV28 to TRBJ2-7, with TRBD2 matching 10 bases. Looked up from germline, CDR1 is MDHEN and CDR2 is SYDVKM. The CDR3 covers 18 residues. V was clipped by 6 bases and J by 4 bases; unmatched bases: 18. In nucleotides, the CDR3 is TGTGCCAGCAGGCAGGGGGCTAGCGGGAGATCTGTGTGGTACGAGCAGTACTTC. This encodes CASRQGASGRSVWYEQYF. Based on the CDR3 plus reference TRBV28 and TRBJ2-7, the full variable domain is DVKVTQSSRYLVKRTGEKVFLECVQDMDHENMFWYRQDPGLGLRLIYFSYDVKMKEKGDIPEGYSVSREKKERFSLILESASTNQTSMYLCASRQGASGRSVWYEQYFGPGTRLTVT.

This clonotype was recorded at least ten times. Its ends do not fully match the called genes, so a read error is possible. This chain links TRBV7-2 with TRBJ2-3, with D possibly TRBD2 on 5 matching bases. Germline CDR1 is SGHTA and CDR2 is FQGNSA. The CDR3 has 17 residues. CDR3 in amino acids: CASSNELRDPSTDAQYF. In nucleotides, the CDR3 is TGTGCCAGCAGCAACGAGCTTCGGGATCCTAGCACAGATGCGCAGTATTTT.

This clonotype was recorded at least ten times. This chain links TRBV27 with TRBJ2-7; 11 bases map to TRBD1. The CDR3 covers 14 residues. J was trimmed by 5 bases and V by 6 bases; bases with no gene match: 6. CDR1 is MNHEY, CDR2 SMNVEV, per germline (reference sequence). The CDR3, as DNA: TGTGCCAGCAGCGACGGACAGGGGGCGCACGAGCAGTACTTC. Amino acid sequence: CASSDGQGAHEQYF.